This record concerns one T cell receptor (beta chain) sequence. Each participant's cohort was designated according to participant-reported clinical history. Assay used: immunoSEQ multiplex PCR; TCRdb lists only in-frame clones, some missing. In the table there are approximately 50,000 clones, about 78% of which are singletons. This sample is part of a study of blood T cell repertoires in COVID-19. The wider study: Samples taken during acute and convalescent COVID-19 were collected in the United States, Italy and Spain. Sources were T cells, B-cell-depleted T cells, or PBMCs; the material itself was cDNA or gDNA.

This receptor was identified in a woman between 45 and 60 years old with acute COVID-19. Source material: PBMCs or T cells enriched from blood (not recorded which).

The CDR3: CASSQEGLSYEKLFF. The CDR3 DNA reads as TGCGCCAGCAGCCAAGAGGGCCTCTCCTATGAAAAACTGTTTTTT. The rearrangement links TRBV4-1 to TRBJ1-4, with D uncertain. V was pared by 0 bases and J by 6 bases, with 11 bases between. CDR1 is MGHRA and CDR2 is YSYEKL in the germline V gene. The CDR3 runs 15 residues.